The 28 T cell receptor beta chains below come from one sample, sequenced in a study of T cell clonality in common variable immunodeficiency. General study points: In common variable immunodeficiency, TCR beta chains reportedly carried fewer deletions and N-nucleotide insertions.

TCRdb's copy holds only in-frame clones and misses some; the assay was immunoSEQ multiplex PCR. The sample presents some 17,000 clones, none singletons. Their specific antigens are unknown. The sequencing sample was made of peripheral blood mononuclear cells. The receptor source for this set is a human donor with common variable immunodeficiency.

In this sample, this clone is medium-sized (0.01 to 0.1%). The CDR3 extends 3 residues past the end of the read, so its final part is completed from the germline J gene. The J gene is TRBJ1-1, the V gene TRBV14; 7 positions agree with TRBD1. The CDR3 spans 15 residues. The trim removed 3 bases at V and 4 bases at J, leaving 8 bases unmatched. CDR1 SGHDN and CDR2 FVKESK come from the germline V gene. CDR3 sequence reads: CASSQDRLVGTEAFF. The CDR3 bases that were read are TGTGCCAGCAGCCAGGACAGGTTAGTGGGCACTGAA.

This clone was found a few times. The CDR3 is cut off 3 residues early in the read; its end comes from the germline J gene. This chain connects TRBV19 to TRBJ2-5, with 8 bases aligning to TRBD2. Germline V gene sequence: CDR1 LNHDA, CDR2 SQIVND (reference sequence). The V and J ends lost 0 bases and 5 bases, in that order; junction bases with no gene match: 5. The CDR3 totals 15 residues. The CDR3 spells CASSIDLAGGETQYF. CDR3 bases read: TGTGCCAGTAGTATAGATCTGGCGGGAGGTGAGACC.

About this clone itself: The sequence runs out 3 residues before the end of the CDR3; the remainder is reconstructed from the germline J gene. The rearrangement links TRBV20-1 to TRBJ1-2, with 7 bases that match TRBD1. Germline CDR1 reads DFQATT; CDR2 reads SNEGSKA (reference sequence). This CDR3 region has 14 residues. CDR3 loop: CSAREGDSITGYTF. CDR3 DNA, as far as it was read: TGCAGTGCTAGAGAGGGGGACAGTATAACAGGC.

This clone has more than one count but fewer than ten. The CDR3 is cut off 3 residues early in the read; its end comes from the germline J gene. The chain links TRBV18 to TRBJ1-2; the D gene is possibly TRBD1 (6 bases). Trimming pared 3 bases from V and 5 bases from J, leaving 16 bases between. The V gene's germline CDR1 is KGHSH and CDR2 LQKENI. The CDR3 is 15 amino acids. The CDR3 sequence: CASSPGAGGDYGYTF. The part of the CDR3 DNA that was read is TGTGCCAGCTCACCCGGCGCGGGGGGCGATTATGGC.

This clone came up many times. The CDR3 goes on 3 residues after the read ends, and that part is filled in from the germline J gene. The chain joins TRBV18 to TRBJ1-1; 7 bases map to TRBD1. J lost 0 bases, V lost 5 bases, and 3 bases had no gene match. CDR3 length: 14 amino acids. CDR1 and CDR2 (germline): KGHSH, LQKENI. CDR3 residues: CASSGTDLNTEAFF. The sequenced part of the CDR3 DNA is TGTGCCAGCTCAGGGACAGACTTGAACACTGAA.

Concerning this clone: The germline gene is not matched at one end of the junction; a read error may be the cause. The read comes to an end 3 residues before the CDR3 does, leaving the germline J gene to fill in the end. This chain joins TRBV7-7 and TRBJ2-1; the D gene is possibly TRBD1 (7 bases). CDR1 and CDR2 from the germline V gene are SSHAT and FNYEAQ (reference sequence). This CDR3 has 15 residues. CDR3 DNA (partial): TGTGCTAGCAGCTTAGGAAGTCAGGGGGGCGCTGAG. Residues: CASSLGSQGGAE. The whole CDR3 protein is CASSLGSQGGAEQFF.

In the case of this clone: The read stops 3 residues short of the end of the CDR3; the missing end is completed from the germline J gene. This chain joins TRBV19 and TRBJ1-6; the match to TRBD1 covers 7 bases. V trimming: 4 bases; J trimming: 6 bases; junction bases outside the gene matches: 12. There are 17 residues in the CDR3. CDR1 is LNHDA and CDR2 is SQIVND in the germline V gene (reference sequence). The CDR3 sequence is CASSRYSPDRANSPLHF. CDR3 bases read: TGTGCCAGTAGTAGATATTCTCCCGACAGGGCTAATTCACCC.

This clone was observed a few times. The read halts 3 residues ahead of the CDR3 end, with the missing end drawn from the germline J gene. The chain links TRBV11-2 to TRBJ2-3; D is undetermined. Per germline, CDR1 SGHAT and CDR2 FQNNGV. The CDR3 has 15 residues. The germline V and J ends were trimmed by 0 bases and 2 bases, with 9 bases remaining between them. This CDR3 reads CASSLDPTPTDTQYF. CDR3 bases read: TGTGCCAGCAGCTTAGACCCAACTCCCACAGATACG.

This clone was seen a handful of times. Read data end 3 residues before the CDR3 end; the end is taken from the germline J gene. V and J are TRBV18 and TRBJ2-1, with TRBD2 matching over 13 bases. The germline V gene encodes CDR1 KGHSH and CDR2 LQKENI. The CDR3 extends over 17 amino acids. V was clipped by 6 bases and J by 8 bases; unmatched bases: 13. This CDR3 reads CASSPYRLAGGLDEQFF. The sequenced CDR3 bases are TGTGCCAGCTCGCCGTATAGACTAGCGGGGGGTCTCGATGAG.

As to this clone: The read ends 3 residues shy of where the CDR3 ends; the end is completed using the germline J gene. The chain employs TRBV6-2 or TRBV6-3 and TRBJ2-4; D may be TRBD1 (7 bases). Germline CDR1 is MNHEY and CDR2 is SVGEGT. The CDR3 totals 17 residues. The V and J ends lost 4 bases and 1 base respectively, with 17 bases between them. The DNA read from the CDR3 is TGTGCCAGCAGTTTAGACAGGGACCGGGGGGCCAAAAACATT. Translating gives CASSLDRDRGAKNI. The entire CDR3 sequence reads CASSLDRDRGAKNIQYF.

This clone was seen a few times. The read stops 3 residues short of the end of the CDR3; the missing end is completed from the germline J gene. The chain carries TRBV2 and TRBJ2-3; TRBD2 matches 8 bases. The CDR3 is made up of 16 amino acids. The V segment lost 6 bases and the J segment 4 bases; nucleotides outside the gene matches: 12. Per the germline V gene, CDR1 is SNHLY and CDR2 is FYNNEI. The sequenced CDR3 bases are TGTGCCAGCAGAGGGACAAGACTAGCGCGCGCAGATACG. Protein sequence: CASRGTRLARADT. The full-length CDR3 reads as CASRGTRLARADTQYF. Drawing the rest from reference TRBV2 and TRBJ2-3, the complete variable domain is EPEVTQTPSHQVTQMGQEVILRCVPISNHLYFYWYRQILGQKVEFLVSFYNNEISEKSEIFDDQFSVERPDGSNFTLKIRSTKLEDSAMYFCASRGTRLARADTQYFGPGTRLTVL.

The table lists this clone with a few counts. Read data end 3 residues before the CDR3 end; the end is taken from the germline J gene. The V call is TRBV20-1, the J call TRBJ1-1, with a possible D match to TRBD1 (5 bases). V shed 5 bases and J shed 2 bases, with 12 bases lying between them. Per the germline V gene, CDR1 is DFQATT and CDR2 is SNEGSKA (reference sequence). The CDR3 is made up of 13 amino acids. This chain's CDR3 is CSAGGTYNTEAFF. CDR3 DNA (partial): TGCAGTGCTGGGGGGACCTATAACACTGAA.

This clone was picked up a small number of times. The read ends 3 residues shy of where the CDR3 ends; the end is completed using the germline J gene. This chain uses TRBV18 with TRBJ2-5; 7 bases match TRBD1. With V trimmed by 8 bases and J by 4 bases, 7 bases remained unmatched. The germline V gene has CDR1 KGHSH and CDR2 LQKENI. The CDR3 length is 13 residues. The CDR3 DNA, read in part, is TGTGCCAGCCTGACAGGGAGCGGAGAGACC. Amino acids: CASLTGSGET. The entire CDR3 protein reads CASLTGSGETQYF.

This clone came up a few times. The DNA ends 3 residues before the CDR3 does, and the rest of the CDR3 is filled in from the germline J gene. The V call is TRBV7-6, the J call TRBJ1-1; D is perhaps TRBD1 (5 bases). V lost 1 base, J lost 5 bases, and 14 bases lay in between. The germline V gene has CDR1 SGHVS and CDR2 FNYEAQ. The CDR3 contains 15 residues. CDR3 DNA (partial): TGTGCCAGCAGCTTAGAGGCGGGGGGGTTGACTGAA. Translation: CASSLEAGGLTE. The whole CDR3 is CASSLEAGGLTEAFF.

This clone came up many times. The read comes to an end 3 residues before the CDR3 does, leaving the germline J gene to fill in the end. This sequence joins TRBV6-2 or TRBV6-3 and TRBJ1-1; 9 bases are a match to TRBD1. V lost 7 bases, J lost 2 bases, and 11 bases stayed unmatched. CDR1 is MNHEY, CDR2 SVGEGT, per germline. This CDR3 has 16 amino acids. The sequenced CDR3 bases are TGTGCCAGCATAATAGCTCCGGGACAGGGAAACACTGAA. Translated, it gives CASIIAPGQGNTE. The CDR3 in full is CASIIAPGQGNTEAFF.

Note on this clone: The read ends 3 residues early relative to the CDR3; the germline J gene fills the gap. The gene calls are TRBV5-5 and TRBJ2-1; 7 nucleotides align to TRBD2. Germline CDR1 is SGHKS and CDR2 is YYEKEE (reference sequence). This CDR3 contains 15 residues. V trimming: 4 bases; J trimming: 0 bases; junction bases outside the gene matches: 4. CDR3 sequence: CASSPLAASYNEQFF. The DNA read from the CDR3 is TGTGCCAGCAGCCCCCTAGCGGCCTCCTACAATGAG.

There are a few counts of this clone. This chain's CDR3 is CASSEVIGFNSPLHF. CDR3 bases read: TGTGCCAGCAGTGAAGTGATAGGGTTTAATTCACCC. This rearrangement joins TRBV6-1 to TRBJ1-6, with D unclear. The read stops 3 residues short of the end of the CDR3; the missing end is completed from the germline J gene. The CDR3 sequence is 15 residues long. The germline gives CDR1 MNHNS, CDR2 SASEGT. The V end was cut by 1 base, the J end by 6 bases, with 10 bases between.

The table lists this clone with many counts. The DNA read from the CDR3 is TGCAGTGCAACTCCCTCGGGACAAATCAATCAGCCC. This translates into CSATPSGQINQP. The entire CDR3 reads CSATPSGQINQPQHF. This chain uses TRBV20-1 with TRBJ1-5; TRBD1 is a possible D gene (6 bases). The CDR3 is cut off 3 residues early in the read; its end comes from the germline J gene. V was trimmed by 6 bases and J by 3 bases, leaving 18 bases between them. The CDR3 consists of 15 residues. Germline values: CDR1 DFQATT, CDR2 SNEGSKA (reference sequence).

This clone was detected only a few times. Read sequence stops 3 residues before the CDR3 end, and the germline J gene provides the missing end. The chain links TRBV18 to TRBJ2-3; 9 positions match TRBD2. Germline V lookup: CDR1 KGHSH, CDR2 LQKENI. CDR3 length: 17 residues. V shed 2 bases and J 3 bases; nucleotides not matched to a gene: 9. CDR3: CASSPFRLAGFTDTQYF. CDR3 DNA (partial): TGTGCCAGCTCACCATTCAGGCTAGCGGGGTTTACAGATACG. The whole variable domain, remainder taken from reference TRBV18 and TRBJ2-3, is NAGVMQNPRHLVRRRGQEARLRCSPMKGHSHVYWYRQLPEEGLKFMVYLQKENIIDESGMPKERFSAEFPKEGPSILRIQQVVRGDSAAYFCASSPFRLAGFTDTQYFGPGTRLTVL.

This clone was seen more than once but under ten times. The sequenced fragment ends 3 residues before the CDR3 boundary, so the rest is inferred from the germline J gene. The chain combines TRBV20-1 with TRBJ1-5; D possibly corresponds to TRBD1 (5 bases). Trimming left V 4 bases short and J 5 bases short, with 18 bases between. The CDR3 is 15 amino acids. CDR1 and CDR2 from the germline V gene are DFQATT and SNEGSKA (reference sequence). Partial CDR3 DNA: TGCAGTGCTAAGAGGGGCGTAGATCGTGATCAGCCC. This gives the protein CSAKRGVDRDQP. The CDR3 in its entirety is CSAKRGVDRDQPQHF.

Details on this clone: Read data end 3 residues before the CDR3 end; the end is taken from the germline J gene. This chain connects TRBV6-2 or TRBV6-3 to TRBJ2-1, with D tentatively TRBD2 (5 bases). The germline V and J ends were trimmed by 8 bases and 6 bases, with 17 bases remaining between them. The germline gives CDR1 MNHEY, CDR2 SVGEGT. The CDR3 consists of 14 residues. CDR3 amino acids: CASLQRRNTNEQFF. The DNA read from the CDR3 is TGTGCCAGCTTACAGCGGAGGAATACCAATGAG.

This clone came up many times. The read halts 3 residues ahead of the CDR3 end, with the missing end drawn from the germline J gene. V and J are TRBV18 and TRBJ1-4, with 9 bases matching TRBD1. With 3 bases clipped from V and 8 bases from J, the junction kept 7 bases outside the gene matches. This CDR3 comprises 15 residues. Germline loops: CDR1 KGHSH, CDR2 LQKENI. The CDR3 protein is CASSPPGQGGEKLFF. The sequenced CDR3 bases are TGTGCCAGCTCACCCCCGGGACAGGGAGGCGAAAAA.

There are a few counts of this clone. The CDR3 reads CSATDFPVPHEQFF. The DNA read from the CDR3 is TGCAGTGCTACTGACTTTCCCGTCCCCCATGAG. The rearrangement joins TRBV20-1 to TRBJ2-1, with D hard to call. The read gets to within 3 residues of the CDR3 end, and the germline J gene fills in the rest. The CDR3 totals 14 residues. Germline assignment: CDR1 DFQATT and CDR2 SNEGSKA (reference sequence). Trimming removed 4 bases at V and 8 bases at J, with 18 bases between.

Concerning this clone: The read ends 3 residues shy of where the CDR3 ends; the end is completed using the germline J gene. The chain employs TRBV10-1 and TRBJ2-5; TRBD1 matches 9 bases. J gave up 6 bases and V 0 bases, and 5 bases lay outside the gene matches. The CDR3 runs to 15 residues. CDR1 and CDR2 from the germline V gene are WNHNN and SYGVQD (reference sequence). CDR3: CASSESTGGRKTQYF. CDR3 DNA, as far as it was read: TGCGCCAGCAGTGAGTCTACAGGGGGCCGAAAGACC.

This clone was counted only a few times. The read falls 3 residues short of the CDR3 end, and the missing part is taken from the germline J gene. The genes are TRBV6-1 and TRBJ2-2; 7 bases agree with TRBD1. There are 15 residues in the CDR3. CDR1 and CDR2 (germline): MNHNS, SASEGT. Unmatched junction bases numbered 9, after V lost 4 bases and J lost 7 bases. CDR3 residues: CASSGLGQPGGELFF. Partial CDR3 DNA: TGTGCCAGCAGTGGGCTGGGACAGCCCGGCGGGGAG.

This clone has ten or more counts. The read is 3 residues too short to cover the CDR3 end, so that end is filled in from the germline J gene. The V and J genes are TRBV28 and TRBJ2-3; D unresolved. The CDR3 has 12 amino acids. The V gene lost 1 base and the J gene lost 4 bases, with 3 bases spanning the gap. Germline V gene sequence: CDR1 MDHEN, CDR2 SYDVKM. CDR3 DNA (partial): TGTGCCAGCAGTTTATCCGCAGATACG. It encodes CASSLSADT. The full CDR3 is CASSLSADTQYF.

Concerning this clone itself: The observed sequence ends 3 residues before the CDR3 terminus, with the missing tail filled in from the germline J gene. V and J are TRBV5-1 and TRBJ2-5; TRBD1 is a possible D gene (6 bases). Per the germline V gene, CDR1 is SGHRS and CDR2 is YFSETQ. V gave up 2 bases and J gave up 2 bases, with 10 bases separating them. The CDR3 totals 14 residues. Partial CDR3 DNA: TGCGCCAGCAGCTTCTGGGGGCTTCAAGAGACC. Encoded protein: CASSFWGLQET. The whole CDR3 is CASSFWGLQETQYF.

As to this clone: The missing CDR3 end, 3 residues past where the read stops, is filled in from the germline J gene. This rearrangement joins TRBV6-2 or TRBV6-3 to TRBJ2-1, with D possibly TRBD1 on 6 matching bases. The CDR3 has 16 amino acids. The germline CDR1 and CDR2 sequences are MNHEY and SVGEGT. V lost 0 bases to trimming and J lost 6 bases, with 15 bases between them. The CDR3 DNA, read in part, is TGTGCCAGCAGTTACTCTCGGACAGCCGGACCCAATGAG. It specifies CASSYSRTAGPNE. The full-length CDR3 reads as CASSYSRTAGPNEQFF.